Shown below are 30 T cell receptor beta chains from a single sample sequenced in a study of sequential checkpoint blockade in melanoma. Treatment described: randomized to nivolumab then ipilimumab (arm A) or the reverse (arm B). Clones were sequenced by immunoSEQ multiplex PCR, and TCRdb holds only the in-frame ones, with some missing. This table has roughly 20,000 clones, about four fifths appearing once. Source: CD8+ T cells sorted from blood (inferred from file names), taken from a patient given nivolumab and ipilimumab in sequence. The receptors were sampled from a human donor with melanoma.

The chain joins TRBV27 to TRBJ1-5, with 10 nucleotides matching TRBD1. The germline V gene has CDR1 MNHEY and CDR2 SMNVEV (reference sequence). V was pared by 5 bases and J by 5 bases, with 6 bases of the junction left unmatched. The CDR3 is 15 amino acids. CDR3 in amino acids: CASSPSGTGDQPQHF. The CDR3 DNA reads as TGTGCCAGCAGTCCATCGGGGACAGGGGATCAGCCCCAGCATTTT.

The CDR3 DNA sequence: TGCGCCAGCAGCTTGGAGGGAGCAGCGGGCCAGCCCCAGCATTTT. Translated, it gives CASSLEGAAGQPQHF. The V call is TRBV5-1, the J call TRBJ1-5; D remains ambiguous. Trimming stripped 0 bases from V and 7 bases from J, with 14 bases between. The CDR3 loop spans 15 amino acids. The germline CDR1 and CDR2 sequences are SGHRS and YFSETQ.

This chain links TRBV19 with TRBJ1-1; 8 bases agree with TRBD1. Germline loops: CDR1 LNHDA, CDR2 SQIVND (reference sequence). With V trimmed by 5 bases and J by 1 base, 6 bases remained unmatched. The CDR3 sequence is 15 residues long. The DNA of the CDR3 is TGTGCCAGTAGTCCCCACGGACAGGGGAACACTGAAGCTTTCTTT. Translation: CASSPHGQGNTEAFF.

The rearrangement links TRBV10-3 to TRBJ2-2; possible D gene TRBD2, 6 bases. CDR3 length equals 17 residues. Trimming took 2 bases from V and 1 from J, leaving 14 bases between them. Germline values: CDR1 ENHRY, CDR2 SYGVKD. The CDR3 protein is CAISESSSGGNTGELFF. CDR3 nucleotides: TGTGCCATCAGTGAGAGTAGTAGCGGCGGGAACACCGGGGAGCTGTTTTTT.

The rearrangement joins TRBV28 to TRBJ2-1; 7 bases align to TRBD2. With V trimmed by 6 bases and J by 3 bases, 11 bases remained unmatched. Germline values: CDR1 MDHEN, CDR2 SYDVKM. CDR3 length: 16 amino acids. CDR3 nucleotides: TGTGCCAGCAGGGCCTCGGGAGGCCTTAACTACAATGAGCAGTTCTTC. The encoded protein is CASRASGGLNYNEQFF.

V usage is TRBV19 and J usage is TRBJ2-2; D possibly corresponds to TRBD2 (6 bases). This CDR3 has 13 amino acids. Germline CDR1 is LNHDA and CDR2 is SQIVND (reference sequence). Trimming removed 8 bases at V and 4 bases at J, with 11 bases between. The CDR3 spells CASEEGSTGELFF. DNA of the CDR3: TGTGCCAGTGAGGAGGGTAGCACCGGGGAGCTGTTTTTT.

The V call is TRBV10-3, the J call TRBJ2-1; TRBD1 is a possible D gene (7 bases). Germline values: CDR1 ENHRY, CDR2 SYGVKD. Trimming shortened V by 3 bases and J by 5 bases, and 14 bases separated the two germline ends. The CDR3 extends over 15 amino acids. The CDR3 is CAISEGGRGDNEQFF. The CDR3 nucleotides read TGTGCCATCAGTGAAGGGGGCAGGGGGGACAATGAGCAGTTCTTC.

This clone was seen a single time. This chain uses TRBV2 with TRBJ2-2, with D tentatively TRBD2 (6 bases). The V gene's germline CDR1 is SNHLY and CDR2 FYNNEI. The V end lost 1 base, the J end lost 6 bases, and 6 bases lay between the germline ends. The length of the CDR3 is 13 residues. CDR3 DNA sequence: TGTGCCAGCAGTGAAGGGGGGGCCGGGGAGCTGTTTTTT. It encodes CASSEGGAGELFF. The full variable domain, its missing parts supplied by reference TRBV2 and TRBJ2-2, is EPEVTQTPSHQVTQMGQEVILRCVPISNHLYFYWYRQILGQKVEFLVSFYNNEISEKSEIFDDQFSVERPDGSNFTLKIRSTKLEDSAMYFCASSEGGAGELFFGEGSRLTVL.

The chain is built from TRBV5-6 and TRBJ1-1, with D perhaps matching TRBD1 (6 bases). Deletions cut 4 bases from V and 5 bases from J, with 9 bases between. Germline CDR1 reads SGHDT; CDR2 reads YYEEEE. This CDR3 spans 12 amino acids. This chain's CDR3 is CASSPGQTEAFF. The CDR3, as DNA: TGTGCCAGCAGCCCGGGACAAACTGAAGCTTTCTTT.

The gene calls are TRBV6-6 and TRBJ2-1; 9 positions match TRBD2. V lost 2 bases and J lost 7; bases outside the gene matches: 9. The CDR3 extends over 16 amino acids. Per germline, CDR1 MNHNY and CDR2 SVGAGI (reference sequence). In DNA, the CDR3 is TGTGCCAGCAGTTACGGGGCGGGGGGGGAATGGAATGAGCAGTTCTTC. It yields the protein CASSYGAGGEWNEQFF.

The CDR3 region is CASSWANEQFF. CDR3 sequence (DNA): TGTGCCAGCAGCTGGGCGAATGAGCAGTTCTTC. The genes are TRBV11-2 and TRBJ2-1, with D hard to call. Trimming removed 4 bases from V and 7 bases from J, with 5 bases in between. Germline values: CDR1 SGHAT, CDR2 FQNNGV. This CDR3 is built from 11 residues.

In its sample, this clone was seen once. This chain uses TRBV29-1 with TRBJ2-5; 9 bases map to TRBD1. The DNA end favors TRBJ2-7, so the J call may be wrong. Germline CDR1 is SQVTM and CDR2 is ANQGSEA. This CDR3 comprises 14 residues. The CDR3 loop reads CSVGTHRGRYEQYF. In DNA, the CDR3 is TGCAGCGTGGGGACACACAGGGGGCGATACGAGCAGTACTTC.

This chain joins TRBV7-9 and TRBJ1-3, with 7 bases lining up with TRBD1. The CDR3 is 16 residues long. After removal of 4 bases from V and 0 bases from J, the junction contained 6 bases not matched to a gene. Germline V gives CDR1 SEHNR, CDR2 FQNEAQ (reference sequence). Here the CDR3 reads CASSWDSVSSGNTIYF. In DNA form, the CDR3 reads TGTGCCAGCAGCTGGGACAGTGTAAGCTCTGGAAACACCATATATTTT.

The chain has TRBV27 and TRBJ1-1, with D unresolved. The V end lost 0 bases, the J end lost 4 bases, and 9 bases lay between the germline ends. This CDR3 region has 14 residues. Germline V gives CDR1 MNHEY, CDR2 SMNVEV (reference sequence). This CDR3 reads CASSLSGGSTEAFF. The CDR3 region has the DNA TGTGCCAGCAGTTTATCAGGAGGGAGCACTGAAGCTTTCTTT.

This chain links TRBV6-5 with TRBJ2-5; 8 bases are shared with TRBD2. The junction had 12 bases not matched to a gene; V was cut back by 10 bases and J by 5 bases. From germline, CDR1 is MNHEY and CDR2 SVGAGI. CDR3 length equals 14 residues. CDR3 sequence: CATSGRAGVETQYF. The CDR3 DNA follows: TGTGCCACCTCCGGGAGAGCGGGAGTCGAGACCCAGTACTTC.

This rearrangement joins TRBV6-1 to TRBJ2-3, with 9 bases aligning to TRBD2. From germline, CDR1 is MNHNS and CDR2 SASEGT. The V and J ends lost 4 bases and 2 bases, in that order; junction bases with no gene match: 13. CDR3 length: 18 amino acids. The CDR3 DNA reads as TGTGCCAGCAGTGTCTTTCGGGGTAGCGGGGGAGACACAGATACGCAGTATTTT. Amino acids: CASSVFRGSGGDTDTQYF.

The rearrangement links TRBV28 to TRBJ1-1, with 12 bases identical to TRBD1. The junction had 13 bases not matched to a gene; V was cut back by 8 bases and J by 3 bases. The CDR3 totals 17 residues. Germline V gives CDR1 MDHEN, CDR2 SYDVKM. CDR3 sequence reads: CASVTRDRGPVDTEAFF. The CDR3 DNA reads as TGTGCCAGCGTTACTAGGGACAGGGGGCCTGTTGACACTGAAGCTTTCTTT.

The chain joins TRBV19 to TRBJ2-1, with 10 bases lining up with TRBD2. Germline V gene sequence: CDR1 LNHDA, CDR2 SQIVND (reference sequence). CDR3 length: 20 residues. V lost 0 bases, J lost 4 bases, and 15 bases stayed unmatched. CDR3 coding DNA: TGTGCCAGTAGTATAGATTTCATCCCCAGGACTAGCGGAGATTACAATGAGCAGTTCTTC. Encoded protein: CASSIDFIPRTSGDYNEQFF.

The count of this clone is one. CDR3 amino acids: CASSLGLAEYNEQFF. In nucleotides, the CDR3 is TGTGCCAGCAGCCTTGGACTAGCGGAATACAATGAGCAGTTCTTC. The chain carries TRBV5-6 and TRBJ2-1, with TRBD2 matching over 10 bases. After removal of 4 bases from V and 4 bases from J, the junction contained 5 bases not matched to a gene. Germline V lookup: CDR1 SGHDT, CDR2 YYEEEE. The CDR3 is 15 residues long.

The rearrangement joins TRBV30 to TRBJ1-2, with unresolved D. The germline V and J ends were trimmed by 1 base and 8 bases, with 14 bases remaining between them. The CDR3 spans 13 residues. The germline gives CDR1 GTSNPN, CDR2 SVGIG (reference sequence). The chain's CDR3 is CAWSGGEGMGYTF. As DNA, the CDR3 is TGTGCCTGGAGTGGGGGTGAGGGTATGGGCTACACCTTC. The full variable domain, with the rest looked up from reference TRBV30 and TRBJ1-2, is SQTIHQWPATLVQPVGSPLSLECTVEGTSNPNLYWYRQAAGRGLQLLFYSVGIGQISSEVPQNLSASRPQDRQFILSSKKLLLSDSGFYLCAWSGGEGMGYTFGSGTRLTVV.

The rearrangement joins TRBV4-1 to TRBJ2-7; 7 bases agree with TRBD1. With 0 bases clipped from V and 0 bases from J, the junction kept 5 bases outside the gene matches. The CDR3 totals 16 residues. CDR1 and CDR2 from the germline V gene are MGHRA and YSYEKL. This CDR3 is CASSQEPGTASYEQYF. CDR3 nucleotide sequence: TGCGCCAGCAGCCAAGAACCCGGGACAGCCTCCTACGAGCAGTACTTC.

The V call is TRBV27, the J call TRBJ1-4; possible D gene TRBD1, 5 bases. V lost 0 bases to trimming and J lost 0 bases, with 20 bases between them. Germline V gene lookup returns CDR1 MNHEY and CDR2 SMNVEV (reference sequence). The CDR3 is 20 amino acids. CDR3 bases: TGTGCCAGCAGTTTATCGGGGAAGGAACAGGCACCGGCAACTAATGAAAAACTGTTTTTT. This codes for CASSLSGKEQAPATNEKLFF.

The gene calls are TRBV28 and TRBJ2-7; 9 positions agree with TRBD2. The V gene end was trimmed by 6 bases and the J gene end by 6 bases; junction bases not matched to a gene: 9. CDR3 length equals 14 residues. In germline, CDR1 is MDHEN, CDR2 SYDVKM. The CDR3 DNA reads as TGTGCCAGCAGCCCCTGGCGGGAGGGCCGCGAGCAGTACTTC. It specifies CASSPWREGREQYF. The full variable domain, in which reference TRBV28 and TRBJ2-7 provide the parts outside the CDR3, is DVKVTQSSRYLVKRTGEKVFLECVQDMDHENMFWYRQDPGLGLRLIYFSYDVKMKEKGDIPEGYSVSREKKERFSLILESASTNQTSMYLCASSPWREGREQYFGPGTRLTVT.

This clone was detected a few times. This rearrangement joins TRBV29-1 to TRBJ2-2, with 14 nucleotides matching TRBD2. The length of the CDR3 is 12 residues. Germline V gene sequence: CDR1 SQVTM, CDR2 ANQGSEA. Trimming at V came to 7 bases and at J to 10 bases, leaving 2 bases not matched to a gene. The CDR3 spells CSGLAGGQELFF. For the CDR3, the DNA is TGCAGCGGACTAGCGGGAGGGCAGGAGCTGTTTTTT.

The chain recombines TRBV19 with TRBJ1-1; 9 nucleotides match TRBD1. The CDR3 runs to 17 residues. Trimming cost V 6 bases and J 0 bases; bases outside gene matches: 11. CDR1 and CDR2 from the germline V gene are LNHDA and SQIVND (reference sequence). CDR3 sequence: CASSPVPGQGLNTEAFF. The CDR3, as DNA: TGTGCCAGTAGCCCAGTCCCGGGACAGGGTTTGAACACTGAAGCTTTCTTT.

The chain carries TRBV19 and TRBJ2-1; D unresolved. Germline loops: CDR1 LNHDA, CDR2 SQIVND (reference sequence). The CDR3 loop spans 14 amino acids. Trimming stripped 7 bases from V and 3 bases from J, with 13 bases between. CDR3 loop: CASIDSYGYNEQFF. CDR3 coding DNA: TGTGCCAGTATAGACTCCTATGGCTACAATGAGCAGTTCTTC.

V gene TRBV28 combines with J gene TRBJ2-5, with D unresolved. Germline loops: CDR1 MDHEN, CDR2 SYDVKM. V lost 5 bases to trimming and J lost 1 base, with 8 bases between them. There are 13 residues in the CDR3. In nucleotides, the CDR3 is TGTGCCAGCAGTCCGCTGAGCCAAGAGACCCAGTACTTC. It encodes CASSPLSQETQYF. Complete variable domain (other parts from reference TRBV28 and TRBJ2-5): DVKVTQSSRYLVKRTGEKVFLECVQDMDHENMFWYRQDPGLGLRLIYFSYDVKMKEKGDIPEGYSVSREKKERFSLILESASTNQTSMYLCASSPLSQETQYFGPGTRLLVL.

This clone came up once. The CDR3 spells CAWSFTGHLLNTEAFF. The CDR3 DNA sequence: TGTGCCTGGAGTTTTACGGGACACCTCCTGAACACTGAAGCTTTCTTT. The V call is TRBV30, the J call TRBJ1-1; the D gene is possibly TRBD1 (6 bases). CDR1 is GTSNPN and CDR2 is SVGIG in the germline V gene (reference sequence). V lost 2 bases, J lost 0 bases, and 16 bases lay in between. The CDR3 has 16 residues. Variable domain in full (rest from reference TRBV30 and TRBJ1-1): SQTIHQWPATLVQPVGSPLSLECTVEGTSNPNLYWYRQAAGRGLQLLFYSVGIGQISSEVPQNLSASRPQDRQFILSSKKLLLSDSGFYLCAWSFTGHLLNTEAFFGQGTRLTVV.

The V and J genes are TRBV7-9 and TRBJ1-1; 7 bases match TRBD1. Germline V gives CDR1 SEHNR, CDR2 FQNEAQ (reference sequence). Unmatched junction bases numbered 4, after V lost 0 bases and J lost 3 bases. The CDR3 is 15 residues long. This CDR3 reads CASSLAAGGYTEAFF. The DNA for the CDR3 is TGTGCCAGCAGCTTAGCCGCAGGGGGGTACACTGAAGCTTTCTTT.

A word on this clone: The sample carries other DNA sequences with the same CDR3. The CDR3 reads CASSPRTSGSYNEQFF. The DNA for the CDR3 is TGTGCCAGCAGCCCAAGGACTAGCGGGTCCTACAATGAGCAGTTCTTC. The J gene is TRBJ2-1, the V gene TRBV7-9; 11 bases align to TRBD2. The junction had 4 bases not matched to a gene; V was cut back by 5 bases and J by 1 base. Germline assignment: CDR1 SEHNR and CDR2 FQNEAQ (reference sequence). The CDR3 loop spans 16 amino acids.